A selection of T cell receptor beta chains follows, all from one sample in a study of beta chain features in type 1 diabetes. Profiling relied on immunoSEQ multiplex PCR, and the TCRdb table lists in-frame clones only, not all of them. The sample has about 42,000 clones, roughly 50% seen once; the top ten hold about 0.24%. The sequenced sample consisted of stem cell memory CD4+ T cells from blood. These receptors came from a woman aged 30 to 39 in good health. Both conserved end residues are part of each CDR3. The D gene is left open where the match is weak. Clone size is shown for a subset of rows, as once, few, many or a class of expanded clone.

.	TRBV6-5	TRBD1	TRBJ2-4	TGTGCCAGCAGCCGCGACAGGGGGGTCAAAAACATTCAGTACTTC	CASSRDRGVKNIQYF
.	TRBV9	TRBD2	TRBJ2-3	TGTGCCAGCAGCGTAGTTAGCGGGGGAGATACGCAGTATTTT	CASSVVSGGDTQYF
few	TRBV14	.	TRBJ2-5	TGTGCCAGCAGCCAAACGCGGCAGAATTTGAGTGGATCTCGGGATGGGACCCAGTACTTC	CASSQTRQNLSGSRDGTQYF
few	TRBV5-1	TRBD1	TRBJ2-1	TGCGCCAGCAGCTTGGTTACAGGGGGCGGTCACAATGAGCAGTTCTTC	CASSLVTGGGHNEQFF
few	TRBV18	TRBD2	TRBJ2-1	TGTGCCAGCTCCGAACGCGGAGGGAGGGCCTCGGATGAGCAGTTCTTC	CASSERGGRASDEQFF
once	TRBV4-1	.	TRBJ2-1	TGCGCCAGCAGCCCCCTAATGCTACTAGGCAAAGTCTTC	CASSPLMLLGKVF
few	TRBV13	.	TRBJ2-7	TGTGCCAGCAGCTTGGGGGGCGGGAAGCGGGGAAGCTCCTACGAGCAGTACTTC	CASSLGGGKRGSSYEQYF
.	TRBV27	TRBD2	TRBJ2-1	TGTGCCAGCAGTCCACGCCAGCGGGAGAGCAATGAGCAGTTCTTC	CASSPRQRESNEQFF
.	TRBV5-1	.	TRBJ2-3	TGCGCCAGCAGCTTTTCAAATACGCAGTATTTT	CASSFSNTQYF
few	TRBV2	.	TRBJ2-5	TGTGCCAGCAGTGAAGGCACAGTTCAGTACTTC	CASSEGTVQYF
.	TRBV18	TRBD2	TRBJ2-1	TGTGCCAGCTCACCGGTGGGGACTAGCGGCCCCTACAATGAGCAGTTCTTC	CASSPVGTSGPYNEQFF
few	TRBV2	.	TRBJ2-6	TGTGCCAGCTTGAGGTCTGGGGCCAACGTCCTGACTTTC	CASLRSGANVLTF
.	TRBV18	.	TRBJ2-7	TGTGCCAGCTCACCCCGGGACACCGGATACGAGCAGTACTTC	CASSPRDTGYEQYF
once	TRBV7-3	.	TRBJ2-2	TGTGCCAGCAGCGCAACTAGAAACACCGGGGAGCTGTTTTTT	CASSATRNTGELFF
.	TRBV2	TRBD1	TRBJ1-4	TGTGCCAGCAGTGGCTACAGGGGAGGTAATGAAAAACTGTTTTTT	CASSGYRGGNEKLFF
.	TRBV18	TRBD1	TRBJ2-1	TGTGCCAGCTCACTTAACCGGGACAGGGATGCTGAGCAGTTCTTC	CASSLNRDRDAEQFF
.	TRBV18	.	TRBJ2-7	TGTGCCAGCTCAGTTTTTAGCGGCTACGAGCAGTACTTC	CASSVFSGYEQYF
.	TRBV19	TRBD2	TRBJ2-5	TGTGCCAGTAGTCACGGACTAGCGGGAGGGCAAGAGACCCAGTACTTC	CASSHGLAGGQETQYF
.	TRBV19	TRBD2	TRBJ2-3	TGTGCCAGTTCCAGCGGGAGACACACAGATACGCAGTATTTT	CASSSGRHTDTQYF
.	TRBV28	.	TRBJ1-2	TGTGCCACCCAGACAGGACGGCACTATGGCTACACCTTC	CATQTGRHYGYTF
.	TRBV13	.	TRBJ2-5	TGTGCCAGCAGCTCCTCGAGGCGTCAGACTTCATGGACCCAGTACTTC	CASSSSRRQTSWTQYF
.	TRBV4-3	.	TRBJ2-3	TGCGCCAGCTCATTAGCGACTCGAGGGCTTGATACGCAGTATTTT	CASSLATRGLDTQYF
.	TRBV29-1	TRBD1	TRBJ2-5	TGCAGCGTTGAAAGCGCAGGGGGCCCCCGGGAGACCCAGTACTTC	CSVESAGGPRETQYF
.	TRBV7-2	TRBD2	TRBJ2-2	TGTGCCAGCAGCGCACCGGGACTAGCGAACACCGGGGAGCTGTTTTTT	CASSAPGLANTGELFF
.	TRBV21-1	.	TRBJ2-1	TGTGCCAGCAGCCCCGGGACAGGGATGTACAATGAGCAGTTCTTC	CASSPGTGMYNEQFF
.	TRBV18	.	TRBJ2-7	TGTGCCAGCTCACCGCCCGGAAGGGGCTACGAGCAGTACTTC	CASSPPGRGYEQYF